Described below is a single TCR beta chain sequence and its context. As yet, its antigen is unknown. The germline V gene encodes CDR1 SGDLS and CDR2 YYNGEE. The CDR3 is 15 amino acids. Deletions cut 0 bases from V and 2 bases from J, with 12 bases between. The sample comes from a study of shared clonotypes between healthy human individuals. Findings and caveats of the study: Even with large depth, rarefaction showed that sorted-subset sequencing was incomplete. In contrast to clonotypes shared by all four donors, non-shared clonotypes had lower generation probabilities.

The assay ran at deep level. The data were produced by immunoSEQ multiplex PCR, yet TCRdb's version contains in-frame clones alone and is incomplete. This table has about 680,000 clones, approximately 73% appearing once. The chain couples TRBV9 to TRBJ2-7; no reliable D call. The material sequenced was memory CD4+ T cells sorted from blood. Subset described: CD45RA-negative fraction. The receptor's source is a woman aged 25 to 39 in good health. The CDR3 loop reads CASSVESGETYEQYF. The CDR3 DNA follows: TGTGCCAGCAGCGTAGAGTCAGGAGAGACCTACGAGCAGTACTTC.